These T cell receptor beta chains were read from a single sample in a study of OX40 agonist ivuxolimab in advanced cancers. TCRdb's table, derived via immunoSEQ multiplex PCR, lists solely in-frame clones and lacks some. Of 65,000 to 75,000 clones listed, approximately 88% are singletons. Sequenced material: CD4+ or CD8+ T cells sorted from blood, taken in a trial of the OX40 agonist ivuxolimab. Every receptor here comes from an adult with an advanced solid tumor such as melanoma, head and neck, liver or kidney cancer. The CDR3 runs from the conserved cysteine through the conserved F or W. The order of the fields is clone size, D gene, CDR3 length, V gene, J gene, CDR3 protein, CDR3 DNA. A D gene is named only where the DNA matches it firmly. Only part of the rows carry a size: once, few, many, or a class if the clone is expanded.

clone_size: few
d_call: NA
cdr3_length: 11
v_call: TRBV27
j_call: TRBJ1-2
cdr3_aa: CASSFRYGYTF
cdr3_nt: TGTGCCAGCAGTTTTAGGTATGGCTACACCTTC

clone_size: NA
d_call: TRBD2
cdr3_length: 16
v_call: TRBV5-1
j_call: TRBJ2-7
cdr3_aa: CASSPRRASGTYEQYF
cdr3_nt: TGCGCCAGCAGCCCACGAAGGGCTAGCGGGACCTACGAGCAGTACTTC

clone_size: NA
d_call: TRBD2
cdr3_length: 18
v_call: TRBV7-8
j_call: TRBJ2-5
cdr3_aa: CASSLAHGLAGAAETQYF
cdr3_nt: TGTGCCAGCAGCTTGGCTCATGGACTAGCGGGAGCGGCAGAGACCCAGTACTTC

clone_size: NA
d_call: TRBD1
cdr3_length: 15
v_call: TRBV6-6
j_call: TRBJ1-1
cdr3_aa: CASSPGQGWNTEAFF
cdr3_nt: TGTGCCAGCAGTCCGGGACAGGGGTGGAACACTGAAGCTTTCTTT

clone_size: few
d_call: NA
cdr3_length: 16
v_call: TRBV15
j_call: TRBJ1-1
cdr3_aa: CATSRGSARENTEAFF
cdr3_nt: TGTGCCACCAGCAGAGGCTCGGCTAGGGAGAACACTGAAGCTTTCTTT

clone_size: NA
d_call: NA
cdr3_length: 14
v_call: TRBV7-9
j_call: TRBJ1-1
cdr3_aa: CASSPPDFSSEAFF
cdr3_nt: TGTGCCAGCAGCCCACCGGACTTCTCATCTGAAGCTTTCTTT

clone_size: once
d_call: TRBD2
cdr3_length: 15
v_call: TRBV6-1
j_call: TRBJ2-7
cdr3_aa: CASRRGSGSSYEQYF
cdr3_nt: TGTGCCAGCAGGCGGGGTAGCGGGAGCTCCTACGAGCAGTACTTC

clone_size: once
d_call: TRBD2
cdr3_length: 16
v_call: TRBV5-1
j_call: TRBJ2-1
cdr3_aa: CASSLELAGARNEQFF
cdr3_nt: TGCGCCAGCAGCTTGGAATTAGCGGGAGCAAGGAATGAGCAGTTCTTC

clone_size: NA
d_call: NA
cdr3_length: 18
v_call: TRBV2
j_call: TRBJ2-6
cdr3_aa: CASTLTGTPLSGANVLTF
cdr3_nt: TGTGCCAGCACGCTAACCGGGACACCTCTATCTGGGGCCAACGTCCTGACTTTC

clone_size: NA
d_call: TRBD1
cdr3_length: 13
v_call: TRBV13
j_call: TRBJ1-2
cdr3_aa: CASSRQGLVVYTF
cdr3_nt: TGTGCCAGCAGCCGACAGGGGTTAGTCGTCTACACCTTC

clone_size: NA
d_call: NA
cdr3_length: 13
v_call: TRBV28
j_call: TRBJ1-5
cdr3_aa: CASSRQPNQPQHF
cdr3_nt: TGTGCCAGCAGTCGACAGCCCAATCAGCCCCAGCATTTT

clone_size: NA
d_call: NA
cdr3_length: 14
v_call: TRBV6-5
j_call: TRBJ1-1
cdr3_aa: CASRTAQTNTEAFF
cdr3_nt: TGTGCCAGCAGGACGGCGCAGACGAACACTGAAGCTTTCTTT

clone_size: NA
d_call: NA
cdr3_length: 16
v_call: TRBV18
j_call: TRBJ1-3
cdr3_aa: CASSPGQTVSGNTIYF
cdr3_nt: TGTGCCAGCTCACCCGGACAGACTGTCTCTGGAAACACCATATATTTT

clone_size: NA
d_call: NA
cdr3_length: 15
v_call: TRBV9
j_call: TRBJ2-2
cdr3_aa: CASDNTRANTGELFF
cdr3_nt: TGTGCCAGTGACAACACAAGGGCGAACACCGGGGAGCTGTTTTTT

clone_size: NA
d_call: NA
cdr3_length: 17
v_call: TRBV7-9
j_call: TRBJ2-4
cdr3_aa: CASSSRSNQGPKNIQYF
cdr3_nt: TGTGCCAGCAGCTCCCGGTCCAACCAAGGGCCCAAAAACATTCAGTACTTC

clone_size: NA
d_call: NA
cdr3_length: 12
v_call: TRBV7-9
j_call: TRBJ1-2
cdr3_aa: CASTPGEGGYTF
cdr3_nt: TGTGCCAGCACCCCGGGGGAGGGAGGCTACACCTTC